The rows below give T cell receptor beta chains drawn from one sample of a study of identical twins. TCRdb used MiXCR to reprocess the 5' RACE reads, holding one entry per CDR3 protein. The profile shows 500,000 to 700,000 distinct CDR3 sequences, just over 7% of them singletons. The data were also submitted as part of a second study, on yellow fever vaccine responses in identical twins.

Sequencing was performed on PBMCs. These receptors originate from a woman aged 18-29 years in good health. CDR3s include the opening cysteine and the closing phenylalanine or tryptophan. Fields, in order: clone size, D gene, J gene, V gene, CDR3 protein, CDR3 DNA. The D gene is left open where the match is weak. Clone size appears in some rows only: once, few, many, or a class for an expanded clone.

>many|-|TRBJ1-2|TRBV20-1
CSARDPRGQNYGYTF
TGCAGTGCTAGAGATCCCCGTGGGCAGAACTATGGCTACACCTTC
>few|-|TRBJ2-2|TRBV7-3
CASSLVTGTTGELFF
TGTGCCAGCAGCTTAGTCACCGGCACGACCGGGGAGCTGTTTTTT
>few|-|TRBJ2-1|TRBV2
CASSAPGGYNEQFF
TGTGCCAGCAGTGCCCCGGGCGGTTACAATGAGCAGTTCTTC
>-|-|TRBJ1-3|TRBV12-3/TRBV12-4
CASSSTGFGNTIYF
TGTGCCAGCAGTTCCACAGGGTTCGGAAACACCATATATTTT
>few|-|TRBJ1-3|TRBV2
CASSETISGNTIYF
TGTGCCAGCAGCGAAACGATCTCTGGAAACACCATATATTTT
>many|-|TRBJ1-5|TRBV12-3/TRBV12-4
CASSLEVRSNQPQHF
TGTGCCAGCAGTTTAGAGGTTCGGAGCAATCAGCCCCAGCATTTT
>many|-|TRBJ2-3|TRBV11-2
CASSSLSGRYGGTDTQYF
TGTGCCAGCAGCAGTTTAAGCGGGCGCTATGGAGGCACAGATACGCAGTATTTT
>many|-|TRBJ1-1|TRBV20-1
CSASGQINTEAFF
TGCAGTGCTAGCGGGCAGATAAACACTGAAGCTTTCTTT
>-|TRBD2|TRBJ2-3|TRBV11-2
CASSTTSADTQYF
TGTGCCAGCAGCACTACTAGCGCGGATACGCAGTATTTT
>-|-|TRBJ2-5|TRBV3-1
CASSQGTPRETQYF
TGTGCCAGCAGCCAAGGGACCCCCCGAGAGACCCAGTACTTC
>many|-|TRBJ1-4|TRBV20-1
CSARIQNEKLFF
TGCAGTGCTAGGATACAGAATGAAAAACTGTTTTTT
>few|-|TRBJ2-5|TRBV12-3/TRBV12-4
CASSFKQGALETQYF
TGTGCCAGCAGTTTCAAACAGGGAGCCCTGGAGACCCAGTACTTC
>-|-|TRBJ2-6|TRBV12-3/TRBV12-4
CASCPHGLGGLSGANVLTF
TGTGCCAGCTGTCCCCACGGGTTGGGGGGGCTCTCTGGGGCCAACGTCCTGACTTTC
>many|TRBD2|TRBJ2-1|TRBV20-1
CSARDPHSGIFTYEQFF
TGCAGTGCTAGAGATCCCCACAGCGGGATATTTACGTATGAGCAGTTCTTC
>few|TRBD2|TRBJ2-3|TRBV12-3/TRBV12-4
CASSHLGTSGSPDTQYF
TGTGCCAGCAGTCACCTCGGGACTAGCGGGAGTCCAGATACGCAGTATTTT
>many|-|TRBJ2-2|TRBV5-6
CASSRGTVNTGELFF
TGTGCCAGCAGCCGGGGGACAGTGAACACCGGGGAGCTGTTTTTT
>many|TRBD1|TRBJ2-7|TRBV7-9
CASSPPGQSYEQYF
TGTGCCAGCAGCCCGCCGGGACAGTCCTACGAGCAGTACTTC
>many|TRBD2|TRBJ2-7|TRBV6-5
CASSYRGASGRGYEQYF
TGTGCCAGCAGTTACCGCGGGGCTAGCGGGAGGGGGTACGAGCAGTACTTC
>-|-|TRBJ2-1|TRBV3-1
CATSKEKIALDEQFF
TGTGCCACCTCCAAAGAGAAGATAGCGCTCGATGAGCAGTTCTTC
>many|TRBD1|TRBJ2-2|TRBV7-2
CASSLVGTGGIWELFF
TGTGCCAGCAGCTTAGTAGGGACAGGGGGCATCTGGGAGCTGTTTTTT
>-|TRBD1|TRBJ2-2|TRBV13
CASSLTGGTGELFF
TGTGCCAGCAGCCTTACAGGGGGCACCGGGGAGCTGTTTTTT
>-|TRBD2|TRBJ2-1|TRBV29-1
CSVVGLADYNEQFF
TGCAGCGTCGTGGGACTAGCGGACTACAATGAGCAGTTCTTC
>few|-|TRBJ2-3|TRBV12-3/TRBV12-4
CASSLWDTDTQYF
TGTGCCAGCAGTTTATGGGATACAGATACGCAGTATTTT
>-|TRBD2|TRBJ2-7|TRBV11-3
CASSLGRLAHEQYF
TGTGCCAGCAGCTTGGGGCGACTAGCCCACGAGCAGTACTTC
>many|-|TRBJ1-5|TRBV4-2
CASSQGDRDQPQHF
TGTGCCAGCAGCCAAGGGGACCGAGATCAGCCCCAGCATTTT
>few|-|TRBJ1-1|TRBV7-8
CASSSALNTEAFF
TGTGCCAGCAGCTCCGCGTTGAACACTGAAGCTTTCTTT
>-|-|TRBJ2-5|TRBV14
CASSSPAGSQETQYF
TGTGCCAGCAGCTCCCCCGCAGGGTCCCAAGAGACCCAGTACTTC
>many|TRBD2|TRBJ2-3|TRBV7-9
CASSTGLASTDTQYF
TGTGCCAGCAGCACGGGACTAGCCAGCACAGATACGCAGTATTTT
>many|TRBD2|TRBJ2-3|TRBV29-1
CSVDPLAGEKGGTDTQYF
TGCAGCGTAGACCCACTAGCGGGAGAAAAAGGGGGGACAGATACGCAGTATTTT
>many|TRBD2|TRBJ2-1|TRBV5-1
CASTLSGGGRDEQFF
TGCGCCAGCACCCTCAGTGGGGGAGGGCGCGATGAGCAGTTCTTC
>-|TRBD2|TRBJ2-5|TRBV10-3
CAISETSGLETQYF
TGTGCCATCAGTGAGACTAGCGGGTTGGAGACCCAGTACTTC
>-|TRBD2|TRBJ2-1|TRBV5-1
CASSHMGLAGRSYNEQFF
TGCGCCAGCAGCCACATGGGACTAGCGGGAAGATCCTACAATGAGCAGTTCTTC
>few|-|TRBJ2-2|TRBV20-1
CSARWRDGYTGELFF
TGCAGTGCCCGATGGCGGGACGGCTACACCGGGGAGCTGTTTTTT
>few|TRBD2|TRBJ2-5|TRBV7-8
CASSWRVVAGRQETQYF
TGTGCCAGCAGCTGGCGGGTGGTAGCGGGGCGACAAGAGACCCAGTACTTC
>many|TRBD1|TRBJ2-2|TRBV4-1
CASSQGQGNTGELFF
TGCGCCAGCAGCCAAGGACAGGGTAACACCGGGGAGCTGTTTTTT
>few|-|TRBJ1-6|TRBV5-8
CASSLLAGGGNSPLHF
TGTGCCAGCAGCTTACTCGCCGGGGGCGGAAATTCACCCCTCCACTTT
>many|-|TRBJ1-2|TRBV7-2
CASSLGLSRYGYTF
TGTGCCAGCAGCTTAGGTCTGAGCCGCTATGGCTACACCTTC
>many|TRBD2|TRBJ2-2|TRBV5-1
CATRGVTGELFF
TGCGCCACCCGGGGGGTCACCGGGGAGCTGTTTTTT
>-|-|TRBJ2-5|TRBV7-2
CASSLAPGGFSQETQYF
TGTGCCAGCAGCTTAGCGCCAGGGGGGTTCAGCCAAGAGACCCAGTACTTC
>-|TRBD2|TRBJ2-3|TRBV3-1
CASSPNSGRTPDTQYF
TGTGCCAGCAGCCCAAATAGCGGGAGGACCCCAGATACGCAGTATTTT
>many|-|TRBJ1-1|TRBV15
CATSRGRMNTEAFF
TGTGCCACCAGCAGAGGTCGGATGAACACTGAAGCTTTCTTT